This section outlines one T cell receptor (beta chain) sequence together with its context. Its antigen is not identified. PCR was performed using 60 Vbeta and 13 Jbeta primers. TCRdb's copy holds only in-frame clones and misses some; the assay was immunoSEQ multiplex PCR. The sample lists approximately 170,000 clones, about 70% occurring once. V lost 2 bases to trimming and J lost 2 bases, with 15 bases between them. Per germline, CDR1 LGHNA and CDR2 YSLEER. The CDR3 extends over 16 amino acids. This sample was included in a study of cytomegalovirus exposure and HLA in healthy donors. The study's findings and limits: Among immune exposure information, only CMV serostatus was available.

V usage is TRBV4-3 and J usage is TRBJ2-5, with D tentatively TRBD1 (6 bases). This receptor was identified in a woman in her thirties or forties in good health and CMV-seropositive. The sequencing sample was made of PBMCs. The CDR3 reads CASSQNTATGQETQYF. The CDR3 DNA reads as TGCGCCAGCAGCCAAAATACAGCGACAGGACAAGAGACCCAGTACTTC.